The 26 T cell receptor beta chains presented below share a single source sample, sequenced in a study of blood T cells in healthy people across ages. Combining a sample-barcoded 5' primer with a J-beta primer mix, a second PCR ran for roughly 7 to 12 cycles. MiXCR was run by TCRdb on the 5' RACE reads, yielding one entry per CDR3 protein. Counted here are 780,000 or so distinct CDR3 sequences, 25% occurring once; the ten biggest clones make up roughly 3.8%. A further study also used this sample, focusing on T cells of mothers and their children.

The sample comprised blood. These receptors were collected from a boy younger than 18 in good health.

The sample holds a few counts of this clonotype. The chain combines TRBV7-2 with TRBJ2-7, with 12 bases aligning to TRBD2. V lost 5 bases to trimming and J lost 0 bases; unmatched junction nucleotides: 2. The germline CDR1 and CDR2 sequences are SGHTA and FQGNSA. The CDR3 sequence is 15 residues long. CDR3 in DNA: TGTGCCAGCAGCGCTAGCGGGGGGGCCTCCTACGAGCAGTACTTC. This gives the protein CASSASGGASYEQYF. Filled out from reference TRBV7-2 and TRBJ2-7, the complete variable domain reads GAGVSQSPSNKVTEKGKDVELRCDPISGHTALYWYRQSLGQGLEFLIYFQGNSAPDKSGLPSDRFSAERTGGSVSTLTIQRTQQEDSAVYLCASSASGGASYEQYFGPGTRLTVT.

For the CDR3, the DNA is TGTGCCAGCAGCCGGGGGGGCAACTCCTACGAGCAGTACTTC. Residues: CASSRGGNSYEQYF. The chain recombines TRBV12-3 or TRBV12-4 with TRBJ2-5; 8 nucleotides agree with TRBD2. The end of the DNA fits TRBJ2-7 better, so the J call may be wrong. The CDR3 extends over 14 amino acids.

This clonotype has more than one count but fewer than ten. This rearrangement joins TRBV7-8 to TRBJ1-4, with no clear D. There are 15 residues in the CDR3. Germline assignment: CDR1 SGHVS and CDR2 FQNEAQ. Trimming took off 5 bases at V and 5 bases at J, with 15 bases between the two ends. The CDR3 loop is CASSPQPGRNEKLFF. For the CDR3, the DNA is TGTGCCAGCAGCCCGCAGCCGGGCCGGAATGAAAAACTGTTTTTT.

This clonotype was counted a few times. V usage is TRBV7-3 and J usage is TRBJ2-2, with 7 bases that match TRBD1. Germline values: CDR1 SGHTA, CDR2 FQGTGA. Trimming removed 5 bases from V and 7 bases from J; junction bases left unmatched: 7. The CDR3 runs to 14 residues. The CDR3 sequence: CASSLGQEYGELFF. The CDR3 DNA sequence: TGTGCCAGCAGCCTAGGACAGGAATACGGGGAGCTGTTTTTT.

This clonotype showed up just a few times. The rearrangement uses TRBV7-9 and TRBJ2-7, with TRBD2 matching 9 bases. Germline CDR1 reads SEHNR; CDR2 reads FQNEAQ (reference sequence). The CDR3 is made up of 15 amino acids. V lost 1 base, J lost 2 bases, and 3 bases stayed unmatched. The CDR3 coding sequence is TGTGCCAGCAGCTTAGTGCCTAGCGGGACCTACGAGCAGTACTTC. Protein product: CASSLVPSGTYEQYF.

CDR3 coding DNA: TGCAGCGTTGATTCGGGTATCTCCTACAATGAGCAGTTCTTC. Translating it yields CSVDSGISYNEQFF. The V call is TRBV29-1, the J call TRBJ2-1; D is uncertain. Looked up from germline, CDR1 is SQVTM and CDR2 is ANQGSEA. The CDR3 contains 14 residues. The germline V and J ends were trimmed by 3 bases and 0 bases, with 9 bases remaining between them.

This chain uses TRBV4-1 with TRBJ2-3; 9 nucleotides align to TRBD2. The ends lost 1 base at V and 5 bases at J; junction bases unmatched: 7. The CDR3 is made up of 16 amino acids. CDR1 MGHRA and CDR2 YSYEKL come from the germline V gene. In DNA form, the CDR3 reads TGCGCCAGCAGCCAAGTTGGAGCGGGAGGATTAGATACGCAGTATTTT. This translates into CASSQVGAGGLDTQYF.

This clonotype was observed a handful of times. V gene TRBV7-6 combines with J gene TRBJ2-5; 11 nucleotides line up with TRBD1. The DNA end lines up better with TRBJ2-7; the J call may be wrong. Germline V gives CDR1 SGHVS, CDR2 FNYEAQ. The CDR3 has 14 residues. DNA of the CDR3: TGTGCCAGCAGCCGGGGGACAGGGGGGAACGAGCAGTACTTC. Its translation: CASSRGTGGNEQYF.

This clonotype was counted between two and nine times. The gene calls are TRBV15 and TRBJ1-4; D unresolved. The CDR3 sequence is 16 residues long. V was shortened by 0 bases and J by 2 bases, with 10 bases between the two germline ends. CDR1 and CDR2 from the germline V gene are LNHNV and YYDKDF (reference sequence). DNA for the CDR3: TGTGCCACCAGCAGAGATGGAAGTGGTACTAATGAAAAACTGTTTTTT. It is translated as CATSRDGSGTNEKLFF.

This clonotype was observed a few times. The chain carries TRBV29-1 and TRBJ2-1; D uncertain. The J call may be incorrect, as the DNA end agrees better with TRBJ2-5. The CDR3 is made up of 12 amino acids. CDR1 is SQVTM, CDR2 ANQGSEA, per germline. CDR3 in amino acids: CSVDRPQETQYF. CDR3 nucleotide sequence: TGCAGCGTTGATCGACCTCAAGAGACCCAGTACTTC.

V and J are TRBV7-3 and TRBJ2-7; D is possibly TRBD1 (6 bases). Germline assignment: CDR1 SGHTA and CDR2 FQGTGA. CDR3 size: 15 residues. V was trimmed by 1 base and J by 5 bases, leaving 15 bases between them. The CDR3 protein is CASSLNSQGRNEQYF. As DNA, the CDR3 is TGTGCCAGCAGCTTAAATTCCCAGGGGAGAAACGAGCAGTACTTC.

The CDR3 DNA follows: TGTGCCAGCTCACCAAACTACGGACTAGCGGCCTACGAGCAGTACTTC. This translates into CASSPNYGLAAYEQYF. The genes are TRBV18 and TRBJ2-5; 10 bases align to TRBD2. The DNA end favors TRBJ2-7, so the J call may be wrong. This CDR3 region has 16 residues. The germline V gene encodes CDR1 KGHSH and CDR2 LQKENI.

This clonotype was counted between two and nine times. V usage is TRBV7-2 and J usage is TRBJ1-6; unclear D gene. Germline loops: CDR1 SGHTA, CDR2 FQGNSA. CDR3 length: 13 residues. Trimming removed 4 bases at V and 11 bases at J, with 12 bases between. CDR3 coding DNA: TGTGCCAGCAGCTCGCCACCGCTTCCACCCCTCCACTTT. Translation gives CASSSPPLPPLHF.

The J gene is TRBJ2-7, the V gene TRBV7-2; D remains unclear. The germline V gene has CDR1 SGHTA and CDR2 FQGNSA. The CDR3 is 15 residues long. The V end lost 1 base, the J end lost 1 base, and 11 bases lay between the germline ends. CDR3 in DNA: TGTGCCAGCAGCTTAGACGTGCCTACTTCCTACGAGCAGTACTTC. Translating it yields CASSLDVPTSYEQYF.

This clonotype was recorded a few times. The chain is built from TRBV28 and TRBJ2-7; D possibly corresponds to TRBD1 (6 bases). The CDR3 loop spans 15 amino acids. The V gene lost 8 bases and the J gene lost 5 bases, with 22 bases spanning the gap. Germline V lookup: CDR1 MDHEN, CDR2 SYDVKM. CDR3 sequence: CASGKTGPGSHEQYF. As DNA, the CDR3 is TGTGCCAGCGGTAAAACAGGGCCAGGTTCCCACGAGCAGTACTTC.

The sample holds a few counts of this clonotype. The rearrangement links TRBV12-3 or TRBV12-4 to TRBJ2-2; D call uncertain. This CDR3 spans 13 amino acids. Trimming shortened V by 4 bases and J by 7 bases, and 10 bases separated the two germline ends. The CDR3 reads CASSSMASGELFF. The DNA for the CDR3 is TGTGCCAGCAGTTCGATGGCTAGCGGGGAGCTGTTTTTT.

This clonotype has just a few counts. The V call is TRBV7-9, the J call TRBJ2-7, with 8 bases fitting TRBD1. Trimming took 4 bases from V and 0 from J; bases not matched to a gene: 2. This CDR3 contains 14 residues. Per the germline V gene, CDR1 is SEHNR and CDR2 is FQNEAQ (reference sequence). The DNA for the CDR3 is TGTGCCAGCAGCTCGGACAGGGTCTCCTACGAGCAGTACTTC. This codes for CASSSDRVSYEQYF. The variable domain in full, completed from reference TRBV7-9 and TRBJ2-7, reads DTGVSQNPRHKITKRGQNVTFRCDPISEHNRLYWYRQTLGQGPEFLTYFQNEAQLEKSRLLSDRFSAERPKGSFSTLEIQRTEQGDSAMYLCASSSDRVSYEQYFGPGTRLTVT.

This clonotype was counted only a few times. The chain joins TRBV20-1 to TRBJ2-4, with D uncertain. With 3 bases removed from V and 0 bases from J, the gap between germline ends came to 12 bases. Germline lookup yields CDR1 DFQATT and CDR2 SNEGSKA (reference sequence). This CDR3 is 15 amino acids long. The chain's CDR3 is CSASEVFLAKNIQYF. The DNA for the CDR3 is TGCAGTGCTAGTGAAGTGTTTTTAGCCAAAAACATTCAGTACTTC.

Concerning this clonotype: At one end the junction does not follow the germline gene, possibly because of a read error. The rearrangement links TRBV20-1 to TRBJ2-3; TRBD2 matches 7 bases. CDR1 and CDR2 (germline): DFQATT, SNEGSKA (reference sequence). The CDR3 spans 16 residues. CDR3: CSARDSLAVSTNTQYF. The CDR3 DNA follows: TGCAGTGCTAGAGATTCGCTAGCGGTTAGCACAAATACGCAGTATTTT.

This clonotype has just a few counts. The rearrangement uses TRBV28 and TRBJ2-7; 7 nucleotides line up with TRBD1. CDR3 length equals 15 residues. The V gene's germline CDR1 is MDHEN and CDR2 SYDVKM. V dropped 1 base and J dropped 0; count of bases not matched to a gene: 3. CDR3 nucleotide sequence: TGTGCCAGCAGTTTATTTGGGACAGCCTCCTACGAGCAGTACTTC. This codes for CASSLFGTASYEQYF.

V gene TRBV5-1 combines with J gene TRBJ1-1; D call uncertain. Germline V lookup: CDR1 SGHRS, CDR2 YFSETQ. The CDR3 loop spans 13 amino acids. Trimming stripped 4 bases from V and 4 bases from J, with 11 bases between. CDR3 DNA sequence: TGCGCCAGCAGCACCGGTTCGGGCACTGAAGCTTTCTTT. Protein: CASSTGSGTEAFF. Using reference TRBV5-1 and TRBJ1-1 for the parts outside the CDR3, the full variable domain is KAGVTQTPRYLIKTRGQQVTLSCSPISGHRSVSWYQQTPGQGLQFLFEYFSETQRNKGNFPGRFSGRQFSNSRSEMNVSTLELGDSALYLCASSTGSGTEAFFGQGTRLTVV.

This clonotype was counted a few times. The V call is TRBV5-1, the J call TRBJ1-4; 8 bases fit TRBD1. CDR1 and CDR2 (germline): SGHRS, YFSETQ. The CDR3 spans 15 residues. V was clipped by 4 bases and J by 8 bases; unmatched bases: 10. In DNA form, the CDR3 reads TGCGCCAGCAGCCGGGGGGGACAGGCAAGCGAAAAACTGTTTTTT. Its translation is CASSRGGQASEKLFF. The complete variable domain, with remaining parts taken from reference TRBV5-1 and TRBJ1-4, reads KAGVTQTPRYLIKTRGQQVTLSCSPISGHRSVSWYQQTPGQGLQFLFEYFSETQRNKGNFPGRFSGRQFSNSRSEMNVSTLELGDSALYLCASSRGGQASEKLFFGSGTQLSVL.

DNA of the CDR3: TGCGCCAGCAGCCAAGGGGGGCTACCCCAAGAGACCCAGTACTTC. Translating it yields CASSQGGLPQETQYF. This chain joins TRBV4-3 and TRBJ2-1; TRBD1 might be the D (6 bases). The DNA end is a closer match to TRBJ2-5, so the J assignment may be wrong. There are 15 residues in the CDR3. CDR1 and CDR2 (germline): LGHNA, YSLEER.

The chain is built from TRBV4-3 and TRBJ2-1, with D possibly being TRBD2 (7 bases). Between the trimmed V and J ends, which lost 0 bases and 8 bases, there was a span of 11 bases. The CDR3 contains 14 residues. CDR1 is LGHNA, CDR2 YSLEER, per germline. The CDR3 coding sequence is TGCGCCAGCAGCCAAGATGGGGGGGCCGATGAGCAGTTCTTC. The encoded protein is CASSQDGGADEQFF.

The gene calls are TRBV10-3 and TRBJ2-5, with D perhaps TRBD1 or TRBD2 (5 bases each). The CDR3 consists of 17 residues. Trimming shortened V by 0 bases and J by 4 bases, and 18 bases separated the two germline ends. Germline values: CDR1 ENHRY, CDR2 SYGVKD. In nucleotides, the CDR3 is TGTGCCATCAGTGAGTCGAGAGGGGCGCAGACCCGAGAGACCCAGTACTTC. Its protein product is CAISESRGAQTRETQYF.

The chain links TRBV20-1 to TRBJ2-1, with D perhaps given as TRBD1 or TRBD2 (5 bases each). This CDR3 contains 17 residues. CDR1 and CDR2 (germline): DFQATT, SNEGSKA (reference sequence). V lost 3 bases, J lost 6 bases, and 24 bases lay in between. The CDR3 loop reads CSARGVMEVVAFNEQFF. The CDR3 nucleotides read TGCAGTGCTAGGGGGGTAATGGAGGTCGTCGCATTCAATGAGCAGTTCTTC.